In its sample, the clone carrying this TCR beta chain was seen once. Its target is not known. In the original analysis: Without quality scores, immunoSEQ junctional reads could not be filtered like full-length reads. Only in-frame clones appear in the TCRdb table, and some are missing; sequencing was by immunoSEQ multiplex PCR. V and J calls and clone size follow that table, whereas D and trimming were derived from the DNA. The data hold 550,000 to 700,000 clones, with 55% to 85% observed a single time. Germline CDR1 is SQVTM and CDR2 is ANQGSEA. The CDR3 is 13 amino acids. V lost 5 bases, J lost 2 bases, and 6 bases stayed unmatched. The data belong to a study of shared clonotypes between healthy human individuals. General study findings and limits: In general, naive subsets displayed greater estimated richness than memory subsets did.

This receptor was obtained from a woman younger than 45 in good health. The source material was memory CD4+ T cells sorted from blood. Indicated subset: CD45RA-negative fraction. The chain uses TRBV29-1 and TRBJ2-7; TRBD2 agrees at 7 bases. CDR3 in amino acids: CSVLASGAYEQYF. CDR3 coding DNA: TGCAGCGTTTTGGCTAGCGGAGCCTACGAGCAGTACTTC.